A selection of T cell receptor beta chains follows, all from one sample in a study of response to subunit inactivated influenza vaccine. Each CDR3 protein is one row after TCRdb ran MiXCR on the RT-PCR reads. The repertoire holds some 520,000 distinct CDR3 sequences, with about 15% as singletons. The sample was CD4+ T cells sorted from PBMCs, taken less than 30 months after vaccination. These receptors were collected from a man aged 50 to 69 who received an inactivated influenza vaccine. CDR3s include the opening cysteine and the closing phenylalanine or tryptophan. A D gene is named only where the DNA matches it firmly. Size values are once, few and many counts, or a class for expanded clones, and some rows have none.

D gene	clone size	J gene	V gene	CDR3 DNA	CDR3 protein
.	.	TRBJ2-5	TRBV5-6	TGTGCCAGCAGCCGCGCCCGGGACATGGGGGAGACCCAGTACTTC	CASSRARDMGETQYF
TRBD2	.	TRBJ2-5	TRBV6-2/TRBV6-3	TGTGCCGTAAGGAGGGGACTACAAGAGACCCAGTACTTC	CAVRRGLQETQYF
.	few	TRBJ2-3	TRBV5-5	TGTGCCAGCAGCTACCGGGACGGGAACACAGATACGCAGTATTTT	CASSYRDGNTDTQYF
.	few	TRBJ2-1	TRBV20-1	TGCAGTGCCAACCGGGGCAGTACCGATGAGCAGTTCTTC	CSANRGSTDEQFF
.	.	TRBJ2-1	TRBV6-2/TRBV6-3	TGTGCCAGCAGTTATCGGGGGTTTGGCTCCTACAATGAGCAGTTCTTC	CASSYRGFGSYNEQFF
TRBD2	.	TRBJ2-5	TRBV9	TGTGCCAGCAGCCCGCAAGCGGGACTAAAAGAGACCCAGTACTTC	CASSPQAGLKETQYF
TRBD2	few	TRBJ2-3	TRBV3-1	TGTGCCAGCAGCAGACGGGGGGGTACGCAGTATTTT	CASSRRGGTQYF
.	few	TRBJ2-5	TRBV7-9	TGTGCCAGCAGCCCTTCGACTGGTCTGGAGACCCAGTACTTC	CASSPSTGLETQYF
TRBD2	.	TRBJ2-3	TRBV7-2	TGTGCCAGCAGCTTCAGGCTTCAAGCGGGGATGAGCACAGATACGCAGTATTTT	CASSFRLQAGMSTDTQYF
TRBD1	many	TRBJ2-5	TRBV20-1	TGCAGCACCGCCCGGGGACAGCTAATGGAGACCCAGTACTTC	CSTARGQLMETQYF
TRBD2	.	TRBJ2-1	TRBV20-1	TGCAGTGCCCTGAGGCCTAGCGGCAACTACAATGAGCAGTTCTTC	CSALRPSGNYNEQFF
.	many	TRBJ2-7	TRBV9	TGTGCCAGCAGCCCCAGACAGAGCTCCTACGAGCAGTACTTC	CASSPRQSSYEQYF
.	few	TRBJ1-2	TRBV12-3/TRBV12-4	TGTGCCAGCAGTTGGCCGCTAATCTATGGCTACACCTTC	CASSWPLIYGYTF
.	few	TRBJ1-1	TRBV12-3/TRBV12-4	TGTGCCAGCAGTCCTGTAGGGTCTAGGAACACTGAAGCTTTCTTT	CASSPVGSRNTEAFF
.	.	TRBJ2-1	TRBV20-1	TGCAGTGCTAGGAAGACAGGCCCCAGGGATGAGCAGTTCTTC	CSARKTGPRDEQFF
TRBD1	few	TRBJ2-7	TRBV3-1	TGTGCCAGCAGCCTAGGATGGGGACAGGGGGCTTACGAGCAGTACTTC	CASSLGWGQGAYEQYF
TRBD1	.	TRBJ1-3	TRBV20-1	TGCAGTGCTAGAGGAGGGGCCGGGACAGGGGGATCCGGAAACACCATATATTTT	CSARGGAGTGGSGNTIYF
TRBD2	many	TRBJ2-2	TRBV2	TGTGCCAGCAGGGCTAGCGGGGGGCCGAACACCGGGGAGCTGTTTTTT	CASRASGGPNTGELFF
.	few	TRBJ2-3	TRBV9	TGTGCCAGCAGCGCAATAGGAGCTACAGATACGCAGTATTTT	CASSAIGATDTQYF
TRBD2	.	TRBJ2-4	TRBV7-2	TGTGCCAGCAGCCTCAGCGGGGTAGTAAACATTCAGTACTTC	CASSLSGVVNIQYF
.	few	TRBJ1-1	TRBV20-1	TGCAGTGCTAGTCAGCCATACGTGAACACTGAAGCTTTCTTT	CSASQPYVNTEAFF
TRBD1	.	TRBJ2-1	TRBV6-2/TRBV6-3	TGTGCCAGCAGTTGGCCGGGACAGGGGAGGGATGAGCAGTTCTTC	CASSWPGQGRDEQFF
.	few	TRBJ1-6	TRBV4-2	TGTGCCAGCAGCCAAGACAGGGGACCCCCGATAACCCTCCACTTT	CASSQDRGPPITLHF
TRBD2	few	TRBJ2-1	TRBV4-2	TGTGCCAGCAGCCAAGATGAGAGAACGGGAGGGTTGTACAATGAGCAGTTCTTC	CASSQDERTGGLYNEQFF
.	.	TRBJ2-1	TRBV29-1	TGCAGCGTAGCGGGTCGGGTCAGTGTTGCGCAGTTCTTC	CSVAGRVSVAQFF
TRBD1	.	TRBJ1-4	TRBV10-3	TGTGCCATCAGGCCGGGACAGGGTAATGAAAAACTGTTTTTT	CAIRPGQGNEKLFF
.	.	TRBJ2-7	TRBV27	TGTGCCAGCAGATCGGTGAAAAATGAGCAGTACTTC	CASRSVKNEQYF
.	few	TRBJ1-1	TRBV6-6	TGTGCCAGCAGTTACCCCGGGGTCACTGAAGCTTTCTTT	CASSYPGVTEAFF
.	.	TRBJ2-3	TRBV5-1	TGCGCCAGCAGCTTGGACGGGCCATCTAGCACAGATACGCAGTATTTT	CASSLDGPSSTDTQYF
TRBD1	.	TRBJ2-7	TRBV18	TGTGCCAGCTCAACAGACAGGGACGAGCAGTACTTC	CASSTDRDEQYF
.	few	TRBJ1-1	TRBV10-3	TGTGCCATCAGTGAACCGACATACGGGAACACTGAAGCTTTCTTT	CAISEPTYGNTEAFF
TRBD2	few	TRBJ2-3	TRBV20-1	TGCAGTGCTAGGGACCGCTGGGACGGGGGGACAGATACGCAGTATTTT	CSARDRWDGGTDTQYF
.	few	TRBJ2-7	TRBV19	TGTGCCAGTAGTATTTCCGGGACCCTAGATCGCTCCTACGAGCAGTACTTC	CASSISGTLDRSYEQYF
.	.	TRBJ1-1	TRBV20-1	TGCAGTGCTAGAGATCACAGATCGAACACTGAAGCTTTCTTT	CSARDHRSNTEAFF
TRBD1	.	TRBJ2-4	TRBV11-2	TGTGCCAGCAGCTTCGGACAGGGTATCCTTAAAAACATTCAGTACTTC	CASSFGQGILKNIQYF
.	.	TRBJ2-5	TRBV14	TGTGCCAGCAGCCAAGACCGCGTCCAAGAGACCCAGTACTTC	CASSQDRVQETQYF
TRBD2	few	TRBJ2-1	TRBV20-1	TGCAGTGCTCCACGACGCGGGGGAAACAATGAGCAGTTCTTC	CSAPRRGGNNEQFF
.	few	TRBJ1-5	TRBV7-9	TGTGCCAGCAGCTCGACAGTCAGTGGCAATCAGCCCCAGCATTTT	CASSSTVSGNQPQHF
.	.	TRBJ2-7	TRBV5-1	TGCGCCAGCAGCTTGGGCCAGGTTGCCTACGAGCAGTACTTC	CASSLGQVAYEQYF
TRBD2	.	TRBJ2-5	TRBV18	TGTGCCAGCTCCCGATTGCCCGGGGGGATCCAAGAGACCCAGTACTTC	CASSRLPGGIQETQYF